A single sample gave rise to the 27 T cell receptor beta chains below, sequenced in a study of spatial heterogeneity in lung cancer. Each CDR3 protein is one row after TCRdb ran MiXCR on the 5' RACE reads. The data hold some 47,000 distinct CDR3 sequences, with 7.6% observed a single time. Time point specified: sample taken at primary tumor resection. Whole RNA came from tumor, nontumor lung or frozen PBMC and was sequenced without being sorted. This specimen consisted of PBMCs, obtained at surgery. The receptor source for this set is a female donor with early-stage non-small cell lung cancer.

The rearrangement links TRBV20-1 to TRBJ2-7, with TRBD2 matching over 8 bases. The CDR3 is 14 amino acids. V lost 6 bases, J lost 4 bases, and 11 bases stayed unmatched. Germline loops: CDR1 DFQATT, CDR2 SNEGSKA (reference sequence). The CDR3 spells CSAQGSAGGYEQYF. The CDR3 DNA reads as TGCAGTGCCCAGGGGAGTGCGGGGGGTTACGAGCAGTACTTC.

The chain recombines TRBV6-2 or TRBV6-3 with TRBJ1-5; TRBD1 might be the D (6 bases). Trimming took off 6 bases at V and 5 bases at J, with 11 bases between the two ends. This CDR3 contains 13 residues. From germline, CDR1 is MNHEY and CDR2 SVGEGT. The CDR3 region has the DNA TGTGCCAGCAGCAACAGGGTCTATCAGCCCCAGCATTTT. Amino acids: CASSNRVYQPQHF.

The chain uses TRBV7-6 and TRBJ2-6; D not certain. Trimming took off 1 base at V and 0 bases at J, with 7 bases between the two ends. Germline-derived CDR1 and CDR2 are SGHVS and FNYEAQ. The CDR3 has 16 residues. The CDR3 nucleotides read TGTGCCAGCAGCTTAGTTCTGGCCTCTGGGGCCAACGTCCTGACTTTC. It specifies CASSLVLASGANVLTF.

This chain uses TRBV3-1 with TRBJ2-7; 10 bases align to TRBD2. CDR1 and CDR2 (germline): LGHDT, YNNKEL (reference sequence). CDR3 length equals 15 residues. J was trimmed by 4 bases and V by 4 bases; bases with no gene match: 7. The CDR3 loop reads CASSLTSGAEYEQYF. The CDR3 DNA reads TGTGCCAGCAGCCTAACTAGCGGGGCAGAGTACGAGCAGTACTTC.

This clonotype was observed many times. The J gene is TRBJ2-4, the V gene TRBV6-2 or TRBV6-3; D remains ambiguous. V was trimmed by 7 bases and J by 4 bases, leaving 23 bases between them. Germline CDR1 is MNHEY and CDR2 is SVGEGT. There are 17 residues in the CDR3. The CDR3 here is CASNHPVYEGLKNIQYF. In nucleotides, the CDR3 is TGTGCCAGCAACCACCCGGTTTACGAAGGGTTGAAAAACATTCAGTACTTC.

This clonotype was seen only a few times. The gene calls are TRBV2 and TRBJ2-2; 8 bases match TRBD1. Germline V gene lookup returns CDR1 SNHLY and CDR2 FYNNEI. Trimming removed 5 bases from V and 4 bases from J; junction bases left unmatched: 12. This CDR3 has 17 amino acids. The CDR3 reads CASSIPRQGAATGELFF. The DNA of the CDR3 is TGTGCCAGCAGTATCCCCCGTCAGGGGGCGGCCACCGGGGAGCTGTTTTTT.

This clonotype occurred many times. This chain connects TRBV6-2 or TRBV6-3 to TRBJ1-1; D gene unclear. The CDR3 length is 19 residues. V lost 2 bases, J lost 5 bases, and 27 bases lay in between. CDR1 and CDR2 (germline): MNHEY, SVGEGT. Written as DNA, the CDR3 is TGTGCCAGCAGTTACATTGTGGTTGGGTACAGCGGCGTCGGGACTGAAGCTTTCTTT. It translates to CASSYIVVGYSGVGTEAFF.

This clonotype came up many times. The rearrangement uses TRBV5-6 and TRBJ1-1; D might be TRBD1 (6 bases). This CDR3 spans 14 amino acids. The V gene's germline CDR1 is SGHDT and CDR2 YYEEEE. Trimming took off 4 bases at V and 5 bases at J, with 15 bases between the two ends. The CDR3 DNA reads as TGTGCCAGCAGCAGCCCCAGGGGAGGGACTGAAGCTTTCTTT. Translated, it gives CASSSPRGGTEAFF. The full variable domain, with the rest looked up from reference TRBV5-6 and TRBJ1-1, is DAGVTQSPTHLIKTRGQQVTLRCSPKSGHDTVSWYQQALGQGPQFIFQYYEEEERQRGNFPDRFSGHQFPNYSSELNVNALLLGDSALYLCASSSPRGGTEAFFGQGTRLTVV.

There are a few counts of this clonotype. This rearrangement joins TRBV27 to TRBJ2-5; D tentatively fits TRBD1 or TRBD2 (6 bases each). The CDR3 runs to 18 residues. Germline assignment: CDR1 MNHEY and CDR2 SMNVEV (reference sequence). Trimming shortened V by 6 bases and J by 4 bases, and 27 bases separated the two germline ends. Here the CDR3 reads CASSYQIGRGPGLETQYF. CDR3 DNA sequence: TGTGCCAGCAGCTACCAAATTGGTCGGGGGCCAGGGTTAGAGACCCAGTACTTC.

Here the CDR3 DNA reads TGTGCCAGCAGTTACGTGGCAGCAGATACGCAGTATTTT. Translating it yields CASSYVAADTQYF. V gene TRBV6-2 or TRBV6-3 combines with J gene TRBJ2-3; no firm D call. The CDR3 covers 13 residues. V was cut by 2 bases and J by 4 bases, with 7 bases left in between. Germline CDR1 MNHEY, CDR2 SVGEGT.

The table lists this clonotype with a few counts. The J gene is TRBJ1-2, the V gene TRBV25-1; 8 bases line up with TRBD1. The J segment lost 8 bases and the V segment lost 5 bases, leaving 13 bases of the junction unmatched. Germline lookup yields CDR1 MGHDK and CDR2 SYGVNS. CDR3 length: 15 residues. The CDR3 coding sequence is TGTGCCAGCAGTAACTCCAACTACAGGGGGGAGGGCTACACCTTC. This translates into CASSNSNYRGEGYTF.

At least ten counts were recorded for this clonotype. V and J are TRBV6-2 or TRBV6-3 and TRBJ2-5; D call uncertain. Germline CDR1 and CDR2: MNHEY and SVGEGT. CDR3 length: 16 residues. The ends were cut back, 4 bases at V and 0 bases at J, with 15 bases in the middle. CDR3 nucleotides: TGTGCCAGCAGTTCCCACCCCGGCGGCCACCAAGAGACCCAGTACTTC. It translates to CASSSHPGGHQETQYF.

This clonotype was recorded at least ten times. The chain uses TRBV5-6 and TRBJ1-3; D gene unclear. Germline lookup yields CDR1 SGHDT and CDR2 YYEEEE. CDR3 size: 12 residues. Trimming cost V 3 bases and J 4 bases, with 5 bases left between them. The CDR3 bases are TGTGCCAGCAGCTACAGAGGAAACACCATATATTTT. Encoded protein: CASSYRGNTIYF.

The table lists this clonotype with many counts. This chain connects TRBV7-9 to TRBJ1-3; D is unresolved. V was trimmed by 1 base and J by 3 bases, leaving 16 bases between them. There are 17 residues in the CDR3. Germline CDR1 is SEHNR and CDR2 is FQNEAQ (reference sequence). The CDR3: CASSLGLWVPDGNTIYF. The CDR3 DNA sequence: TGTGCCAGCAGCTTAGGGTTGTGGGTCCCAGATGGAAACACCATATATTTT.

This clonotype appeared a few times. The J gene is TRBJ1-4, the V gene TRBV18; D perhaps matches TRBD1 (6 bases). V shed 1 base and J shed 7 bases, with 13 bases lying between them. Looked up from germline, CDR1 is KGHSH and CDR2 is LQKENI. This CDR3 contains 15 residues. The CDR3 spells CASSPRQEGGEKLFF. DNA for the CDR3: TGTGCCAGCTCACCACGACAGGAGGGGGGTGAAAAACTGTTTTTT.

In its sample, this clonotype was seen many times. The rearrangement uses TRBV7-3 and TRBJ2-2; the D gene could be TRBD1 or TRBD2 (6 bases each). Germline CDR1 SGHTA, CDR2 FQGTGA. Trimming pared 5 bases from V and 3 bases from J, leaving 13 bases between. CDR3 size: 15 residues. The CDR3 is CASSPPGADTGELFF. In DNA, the CDR3 is TGTGCCAGCAGCCCTCCGGGGGCGGACACCGGGGAGCTGTTTTTT.

At least ten counts were recorded for this clonotype. The V call is TRBV24-1, the J call TRBJ2-1; D is unresolved. The CDR3 spans 13 residues. Between the trimmed V and J ends, which lost 3 bases and 9 bases, there was a span of 11 bases. Per germline, CDR1 KGHDR and CDR2 SFDVKD. The DNA of the CDR3 is TGTGCCACCAGTGATGCCCATCGGGTTGAGCAGTTCTTC. Translating it yields CATSDAHRVEQFF.

The chain carries TRBV12-3 or TRBV12-4 and TRBJ2-7, with 7 bases lining up with TRBD1. Trimming at V came to 7 bases and at J to 1 base, leaving 7 bases not matched to a gene. The CDR3 extends over 14 amino acids. This CDR3 reads CASNPTGSSYEQYF. The CDR3 DNA is TGTGCCAGCAATCCGACAGGGTCATCCTACGAGCAGTACTTC.

The chain has TRBV6-6 and TRBJ1-1; D unresolved. Germline loops: CDR1 MNHNY, CDR2 SVGAGI (reference sequence). With 0 bases removed from V and 4 bases from J, the gap between germline ends came to 9 bases. CDR3 length equals 14 residues. The CDR3 loop reads CASSYSGDVTEAFF. Here the CDR3 DNA reads TGTGCCAGCAGTTACTCAGGAGATGTCACTGAAGCTTTCTTT.

The V call is TRBV5-1, the J call TRBJ2-5, with TRBD2 identical over 15 bases. The CDR3 contains 17 residues. Germline V gives CDR1 SGHRS, CDR2 YFSETQ. V lost 3 bases, J lost 5 bases, and 8 bases stayed unmatched. For the CDR3, the DNA is TGCGCCAGCAGCTCAGGACTAGCGGGGGGGTTCTTGGAGACCCAGTACTTC. This encodes CASSSGLAGGFLETQYF. Supplemented by reference TRBV5-1 and TRBJ2-5, the full variable domain reads KAGVTQTPRYLIKTRGQQVTLSCSPISGHRSVSWYQQTPGQGLQFLFEYFSETQRNKGNFPGRFSGRQFSNSRSEMNVSTLELGDSALYLCASSSGLAGGFLETQYFGPGTRLLVL.

Ten or more counts support this clonotype. This chain's CDR3 is CASSGLAEYNEQFF. In DNA, the CDR3 is TGTGCCAGCAGTGGACTAGCCGAGTACAATGAGCAGTTCTTC. The genes are TRBV12-3 or TRBV12-4 and TRBJ2-1, with 8 bases fitting TRBD2. The CDR3 is 14 amino acids. Germline trimming cut 5 bases from V and 4 bases from J; bases unmatched to any gene: 4.

There are many counts of this clonotype. The chain combines TRBV10-3 with TRBJ1-2; no firm D call. Germline CDR1 and CDR2: ENHRY and SYGVKD. Trimming removed 1 base from V and 6 bases from J, with 15 bases in between. This CDR3 has 15 amino acids. The CDR3 loop is CAISEYSRSGDGYTF. CDR3 coding DNA: TGTGCCATCAGTGAGTACAGCCGTTCGGGAGATGGCTACACCTTC.

The chain carries TRBV5-6 and TRBJ1-4; D is uncertain. This CDR3 is 13 amino acids long. Germline lookup yields CDR1 SGHDT and CDR2 YYEEEE. V was shortened by 4 bases and J by 3 bases, with 7 bases between the two germline ends. CDR3 region: CASSPAANEKLFF. The CDR3 DNA follows: TGTGCCAGCAGCCCCGCAGCTAATGAAAAACTGTTTTTT.

The rearrangement uses TRBV25-1 and TRBJ2-1; possibly TRBD1 or TRBD2 for D (6 bases each). The CDR3 spans 16 residues. Germline CDR1 reads MGHDK; CDR2 reads SYGVNS. V was pared by 5 bases and J by 7 bases, with 21 bases between. The CDR3 DNA reads as TGTGCCAGCAGTACGCAACGGGGGCCTGGGGGGAATGAGCAGTTCTTC. Amino acid sequence: CASSTQRGPGGNEQFF.

V usage is TRBV2 and J usage is TRBJ2-3; no clear D gene. The V end lost 4 bases, the J end lost 0 bases, and 11 bases lay between the germline ends. From germline, CDR1 is SNHLY and CDR2 FYNNEI. This CDR3 comprises 15 residues. The CDR3 region is CASSVYGTSTDTQYF. CDR3 DNA sequence: TGTGCCAGCAGTGTCTATGGAACTAGCACAGATACGCAGTATTTT.

This clonotype appeared many times. The rearrangement uses TRBV11-2 and TRBJ2-5; tentatively, D is TRBD1 or TRBD2 (5 bases each). The germline CDR1 and CDR2 sequences are SGHAT and FQNNGV. This CDR3 has 14 residues. V was shortened by 5 bases and J by 4 bases, with 14 bases between the two germline ends. The CDR3 DNA follows: TGTGCCAGCAGCCTCCCCAGAGGGGCAGAGACCCAGTACTTC. This gives the protein CASSLPRGAETQYF.

This clonotype was seen only a few times. This sequence joins TRBV7-2 and TRBJ1-2; D is unresolved. This CDR3 spans 14 amino acids. Per germline, CDR1 SGHTA and CDR2 FQGNSA. V was trimmed by 8 bases and J by 0 bases, leaving 13 bases between them. DNA for the CDR3: TGTGCCAGCGGAGGGAGGAATGCTAACTATGGCTACACCTTC. It is translated as CASGGRNANYGYTF.